This is a list of T cell receptor beta chains from one sample in a study of brain T cells in children with intractable seizures. Repertoires were generated with immunoSEQ multiplex PCR, while TCRdb's copy carries only in-frame clones and drops some. The sample carries hundreds of thousands of clones, 93% recorded once. The source material was peripheral blood, sampled 5 to 6 months after surgery. These receptor sequences come from a boy less than two years old with tuberous sclerosis and intractable seizures. The CDR3 runs from the conserved cysteine through the conserved F or W. The D gene is left open where the match is weak. Expanded clones get a size class; other rows say once, few or many, or leave the size out.

D gene: TRBD1
J gene: TRBJ2-7
clone size: -
V gene: TRBV19
CDR3 DNA: TGTGCCAGTAGTACCGGGACAGGGGCTACGGAGCAGTACTTC
CDR3 protein: CASSTGTGATEQYF

D gene: TRBD2
J gene: TRBJ2-1
clone size: once
V gene: TRBV5-1
CDR3 DNA: TGCGCCAGGACCGGGACTAGCGTACATAGCTCCTACAATGAGCAGTTCTTC
CDR3 protein: CARTGTSVHSSYNEQFF

D gene: -
J gene: TRBJ1-1
clone size: -
V gene: TRBV4-1
CDR3 DNA: TGCGCCAGCACCCGCCGACAGACGAACACTGAAGCTTTCTTT
CDR3 protein: CASTRRQTNTEAFF

D gene: -
J gene: TRBJ2-3
clone size: -
V gene: TRBV7-9
CDR3 DNA: TGTGCCAGCAGCTTTAGGCTCACAGATACGCAGTATTTT
CDR3 protein: CASSFRLTDTQYF

D gene: -
J gene: TRBJ2-1
clone size: -
V gene: TRBV24-1
CDR3 DNA: TGTGCCACCGAGAAAGAGGGAAGATACAATGAGCAGTTCTTC
CDR3 protein: CATEKEGRYNEQFF

D gene: -
J gene: TRBJ1-1
clone size: -
V gene: TRBV29-1
CDR3 DNA: TGCAGCGCCGGCCGAGGACTCACTGAAGCTTTCTTT
CDR3 protein: CSAGRGLTEAFF

D gene: -
J gene: TRBJ1-6
clone size: -
V gene: TRBV5-4
CDR3 DNA: TGTGCCAGCAGCCGAGGGGTAGGGTCGTCACCCCTCCACTTT
CDR3 protein: CASSRGVGSSPLHF

D gene: -
J gene: TRBJ2-7
clone size: -
V gene: TRBV2
CDR3 DNA: TGTGCCAGCAAGGCGTACTTCTCCTACGAGCAGTACTTC
CDR3 protein: CASKAYFSYEQYF

D gene: -
J gene: TRBJ1-1
clone size: -
V gene: TRBV6-5
CDR3 DNA: TGTGCCAGCAGCCTCGGTCCGGTGAACACTGAAGCTTTCTTT
CDR3 protein: CASSLGPVNTEAFF

D gene: -
J gene: TRBJ1-2
clone size: -
V gene: TRBV12-3/TRBV12-4
CDR3 DNA: TGTGCCAGCAGTACCGACAGGAGCCGTGGCTACACCTTC
CDR3 protein: CASSTDRSRGYTF

D gene: -
J gene: TRBJ2-1
clone size: once
V gene: TRBV11-2
CDR3 DNA: TGTGCCAGCAGCTTAGGCGGAGCGACTGACAATGAGCAGTTCTTC
CDR3 protein: CASSLGGATDNEQFF

D gene: -
J gene: TRBJ1-5
clone size: -
V gene: TRBV23-1
CDR3 DNA: TGCGCCAGCTCCCCCCCCGAGGCAGGGACGAAACAGCCCCAGCATTTT
CDR3 protein: CASSPPEAGTKQPQHF

D gene: -
J gene: TRBJ1-5
clone size: -
V gene: TRBV6-1
CDR3 DNA: TGTGCCAGCAGTGAAGGGGTTCGGACTCAGCCCCAGCATTTT
CDR3 protein: CASSEGVRTQPQHF

D gene: TRBD2
J gene: TRBJ2-5
clone size: -
V gene: TRBV29-1
CDR3 DNA: TGCAGCTTCGGCGGGAGCCCGTTGGAGACCCAGTACTTC
CDR3 protein: CSFGGSPLETQYF

D gene: -
J gene: TRBJ1-1
clone size: few
V gene: TRBV5-4
CDR3 DNA: TGTGCCAGCAGCTTGGAACAGTTTGAAGCTTTCTTT
CDR3 protein: CASSLEQFEAFF

D gene: -
J gene: TRBJ1-2
clone size: -
V gene: TRBV7-9
CDR3 DNA: TGTGCCAGCAGCTGGGAGACAGCAGACTACACCTTC
CDR3 protein: CASSWETADYTF

D gene: -
J gene: TRBJ1-5
clone size: -
V gene: TRBV2
CDR3 DNA: TGTGCCAGCATGAGGTTGGTGGGTGGTCAGCCCCAGCATTTT
CDR3 protein: CASMRLVGGQPQHF